The 28 T cell receptor beta chains below all came from one sample that was sequenced in a study of identifying expanded T cells in peripheral blood. TCRdb keeps only in-frame clones here, not all; method: immunoSEQ multiplex PCR. The repertoire consists of approximately 90,000 clones, with about 90% occurring once and the leading ten covering about 4%. Material: blood. Receptor source: a person aged 18 to 75 in good health.

The J gene is TRBJ2-1, the V gene TRBV7-6; D might be TRBD1 or TRBD2, each matching 5 bases. There are 14 residues in the CDR3. Trimming pared 3 bases from V and 10 bases from J, leaving 16 bases between. The germline V gene has CDR1 SGHVS and CDR2 FNYEAQ. CDR3: CASSFRGVSYEQFF. The CDR3 coding sequence is TGTGCCAGCAGCTTCCGAGGGGTAAGCTACGAGCAGTTCTTC.

The J gene is TRBJ2-3, the V gene TRBV25-1; 8 bases are shared with TRBD2. V was pared by 5 bases and J by 0 bases, with 4 bases of the junction left unmatched. CDR3 length equals 15 residues. CDR1 is MGHDK, CDR2 SYGVNS, per germline. CDR3 nucleotides: TGTGCCAGCAGTTTATCTAGCGGGAGCACAGATACGCAGTATTTT. Translated, it gives CASSLSSGSTDTQYF.

This chain connects TRBV6-5 to TRBJ2-2, with 9 bases lining up with TRBD1. CDR1 and CDR2 (germline): MNHEY, SVGAGI. This CDR3 is 14 amino acids long. Losses at the gene ends were 10 bases for V and 1 base for J; bases not matched to a gene: 4. For the CDR3, the DNA is TGTGCCACCACAGGGGGCGGGAACACCGGGGAGCTGTTTTTT. This sequence encodes CATTGGGNTGELFF.

This chain joins TRBV19 and TRBJ2-5; possible D gene TRBD1, 6 bases. Germline values: CDR1 LNHDA, CDR2 SQIVND (reference sequence). Between the trimmed V and J ends, which lost 4 bases and 1 base, there was a span of 13 bases. This CDR3 is 15 amino acids long. In DNA, the CDR3 is TGTGCCAGTAGTAGCTACAGGGTGCCCCAAGAGACCCAGTACTTC. Protein: CASSSYRVPQETQYF.

The gene calls are TRBV2 and TRBJ1-2; possibly TRBD1 for D (5 bases). CDR1 is SNHLY, CDR2 FYNNEI, per germline. The CDR3 has 14 residues. V dropped 7 bases and J dropped 2 bases, with 14 bases sitting between them. This chain's CDR3 is CASIGSGLNYGYTF. In nucleotides, the CDR3 is TGTGCCAGCATAGGGTCAGGGTTGAACTATGGCTACACCTTC.

Remarks on this clone: The sample has other DNA sequences that encode this CDR3 too. J is TRBJ1-6 and V is TRBV28; possible D gene TRBD1, 5 bases. This CDR3 is 13 amino acids long. Germline loops: CDR1 MDHEN, CDR2 SYDVKM. The V gene lost 8 bases and the J gene lost 7 bases, with 12 bases spanning the gap. Here the CDR3 reads CASSFRGNSPLHF. DNA for the CDR3: TGTGCCAGCTCCTTTCGGGGGAATTCACCCCTCCACTTT.

The rearrangement joins TRBV10-3 to TRBJ2-1; a weak D match, TRBD1 (6 bases). Per germline, CDR1 ENHRY and CDR2 SYGVKD. V dropped 8 bases and J dropped 10 bases, with 12 bases sitting between them. This CDR3 region has 11 residues. The CDR3 bases are TGTGCCATCGAGACAGGCGGCGAGCAGTTCTTC. Translated: CAIETGGEQFF.

V gene TRBV10-2 combines with J gene TRBJ1-1, with D possibly TRBD1 on 5 matching bases. V shed 1 base and J shed 4 bases, with 10 bases lying between them. The CDR3 loop spans 14 amino acids. Germline V gene lookup returns CDR1 WSHSY and CDR2 SAAADI. The CDR3 bases are TGCGCCAGCAGTGAGTTCGGACAAGGCACTGAAGCTTTCTTT. It translates to CASSEFGQGTEAFF.

This rearrangement joins TRBV28 to TRBJ2-7; D is ambiguous. V lost 4 bases and J lost 3, with 7 bases in between. Germline V gene lookup returns CDR1 MDHEN and CDR2 SYDVKM. The CDR3 spans 12 residues. For the CDR3, the DNA is TGTGCCAGCAGTTACAGAAGCTACGAGCAGTACTTC. Translation gives CASSYRSYEQYF.

The chain combines TRBV6-1 with TRBJ2-5; TRBD2 matches 8 bases. The V gene end was trimmed by 7 bases and the J gene end by 5 bases; junction bases not matched to a gene: 12. Germline V gene data show CDR1 as MNHNS and CDR2 as SASEGT. The CDR3 is made up of 15 amino acids. The CDR3 loop is CASTSTESGGETQYF. The CDR3 DNA follows: TGTGCCAGCACCTCAACAGAGTCGGGGGGGGAGACCCAGTACTTC.

This CDR3 is CAISESGWDTEAFF. In DNA form, the CDR3 reads TGTGCCATCAGTGAATCTGGCTGGGACACTGAAGCTTTCTTT. The chain uses TRBV10-3 and TRBJ1-1, with D unresolved. Deletions cut 3 bases from V and 3 bases from J, with 11 bases between. The germline gives CDR1 ENHRY, CDR2 SYGVKD. The CDR3 loop spans 14 amino acids.

The V and J genes are TRBV19 and TRBJ1-1; 9 positions agree with TRBD1. Germline CDR1 is LNHDA and CDR2 is SQIVND (reference sequence). V shed 6 bases and J 0 bases; nucleotides not matched to a gene: 5. The CDR3 covers 15 residues. CDR3 bases: TGTGCCAGTAGGGGACAGGGCACGATGAACACTGAAGCTTTCTTT. Translated, it gives CASRGQGTMNTEAFF. The whole variable domain, remainder taken from reference TRBV19 and TRBJ1-1, is DGGITQSPKYLFRKEGQNVTLSCEQNLNHDAMYWYRQDPGQGLRLIYYSQIVNDFQKGDIAEGYSVSREKKESFPLTVTSAQKNPTAFYLCASRGQGTMNTEAFFGQGTRLTVV.

The rearrangement uses TRBV30 and TRBJ1-2; D call uncertain. V was cut by 2 bases and J by 2 bases, with 9 bases left in between. Germline values: CDR1 GTSNPN, CDR2 SVGIG (reference sequence). This CDR3 spans 13 amino acids. In DNA form, the CDR3 reads TGTGCCTGGAGTAACACAGAAAACTATGGCTACACCTTC. Translated, it gives CAWSNTENYGYTF.

V gene TRBV9 combines with J gene TRBJ2-1, with unresolved D. Between the trimmed V and J ends, which lost 0 bases and 0 bases, there was a span of 7 bases. This CDR3 contains 15 residues. Germline V gene lookup returns CDR1 SGDLS and CDR2 YYNGEE. CDR3 sequence: CASSVGKSSYNEQFF. The CDR3 bases are TGTGCCAGCAGCGTAGGTAAGAGCTCCTACAATGAGCAGTTCTTC.

The rearrangement joins TRBV7-2 to TRBJ2-7; a possible D gene is TRBD2 (5 bases). Trimming pared 1 base from V and 3 bases from J, leaving 19 bases between. CDR1 SGHTA and CDR2 FQGNSA come from the germline V gene. The CDR3 sequence is 17 residues long. The chain's CDR3 is CASSLGGDWRVIYEQYF. The CDR3 DNA follows: TGTGCCAGCAGCTTAGGGGGTGACTGGCGGGTGATCTACGAGCAGTACTTC.

CDR3: CASSDRLADSTDTQYF. CDR3 nucleotide sequence: TGTGCCAGCAGCGACAGACTCGCGGATTCCACAGATACGCAGTATTTT. The chain recombines TRBV4-2 with TRBJ2-3; D is perhaps TRBD1 (5 bases). Germline V lookup: CDR1 LGHNA, CDR2 YNFKEQ. V was cut by 5 bases and J by 2 bases, with 17 bases left in between. The CDR3 is made up of 16 amino acids.

The V gene is TRBV7-3, the J gene TRBJ1-1; D might be TRBD1 (6 bases). The V and J ends lost 6 bases and 5 bases respectively, with 13 bases between them. Per the germline V gene, CDR1 is SGHTA and CDR2 is FQGTGA. CDR3 length: 13 residues. The CDR3 is CASRHREGTEAFF. The CDR3 DNA sequence: TGTGCCAGCAGACACAGGGAAGGGACTGAAGCTTTCTTT.

The chain couples TRBV4-1 to TRBJ2-2; D remains unclear. Germline lookup yields CDR1 MGHRA and CDR2 YSYEKL. The CDR3 runs to 15 residues. The ends were cut back, 0 bases at V and 0 bases at J, with 5 bases in the middle. CDR3 bases: TGCGCCAGCAGCCAAGAGGGCGCGAACACCGGGGAGCTGTTTTTT. Translating gives CASSQEGANTGELFF.

This sequence joins TRBV29-1 and TRBJ2-7; TRBD2 agrees at 8 bases. The ends lost 4 bases at V and 5 bases at J; junction bases unmatched: 7. Germline V gene lookup returns CDR1 SQVTM and CDR2 ANQGSEA. The CDR3 has 13 residues. CDR3 sequence: CSVASGTSNEQYF. The CDR3 DNA reads as TGCAGCGTTGCATCCGGGACTAGTAACGAGCAGTACTTC.

J is TRBJ2-7 and V is TRBV5-1, with 8 bases that match TRBD1. Germline loops: CDR1 SGHRS, CDR2 YFSETQ. Trimming removed 1 base from V and 2 bases from J; junction bases left unmatched: 5. The CDR3 length is 15 residues. The CDR3 region has the DNA TGCGCCAGCAGCTTGTCCGGGACAGGTGCCTACGAGCAGTACTTC. Protein product: CASSLSGTGAYEQYF.

The chain recombines TRBV6-1 with TRBJ2-3; 11 positions agree with TRBD2. V shed 10 bases and J 4 bases; nucleotides not matched to a gene: 7. The CDR3 extends over 14 amino acids. CDR1 is MNHNS and CDR2 is SASEGT in the germline V gene. CDR3 sequence: CATVAGGPADTQYF. The CDR3 region has the DNA TGTGCCACCGTAGCGGGGGGGCCCGCAGATACGCAGTATTTT.

V is TRBV5-4 and J is TRBJ2-1; 9 bases align to TRBD2. CDR3 size: 16 residues. V was pared by 4 bases and J by 8 bases, with 13 bases of the junction left unmatched. In germline, CDR1 is SGHNT, CDR2 YYREEE (reference sequence). The CDR3 bases are TGTGCCAGCAGCCCGGCCGGGACTAGCCCGAGATATGAGCAGTTCTTC. Translating it yields CASSPAGTSPRYEQFF. Full variable domain (remainder filled in from reference TRBV5-4 and TRBJ2-1): ETGVTQSPTHLIKTRGQQVTLRCSSQSGHNTVSWYQQALGQGPQFIFQYYREEENGRGNFPPRFSGLQFPNYSSELNVNALELDDSALYLCASSPAGTSPRYEQFFGPGTRLTVL.

The rearrangement uses TRBV28 and TRBJ1-5, with D possibly being TRBD1 (5 bases). CDR1 and CDR2 (germline): MDHEN, SYDVKM. The length of the CDR3 is 12 residues. Trimming cost V 6 bases and J 2 bases, with 5 bases left between them. CDR3 DNA: TGTGCCAGCAGGACAGGCAATCAGCCCCAGCATTTT. Protein: CASRTGNQPQHF.

This clone is a singleton in its sample. This sequence joins TRBV10-3 and TRBJ1-5; D gene ambiguous. The V gene's germline CDR1 is ENHRY and CDR2 SYGVKD. V shed 6 bases and J shed 7 bases, with 16 bases lying between them. The CDR3 has 14 residues. CDR3 DNA sequence: TGTGCCATCAGCTACAGCACCGATGGGCAGCCCCAGCATTTT. It yields the protein CAISYSTDGQPQHF.

This chain joins TRBV7-8 and TRBJ2-7, with D hard to call. Deletions cut 5 bases from V and 2 bases from J, with 7 bases between. CDR3 length: 12 amino acids. Germline V CDR1 and CDR2: SGHVS, FQNEAQ. CDR3 residues: CASSQITYEQYF. CDR3 bases: TGTGCCAGCAGCCAAATTACCTACGAGCAGTACTTC.

V gene TRBV11-2 combines with J gene TRBJ2-6; D may be TRBD1 or TRBD2 (5 bases each). The CDR3 extends over 16 amino acids. V shed 4 bases and J shed 0 bases, with 10 bases lying between them. Germline CDR1 is SGHAT and CDR2 is FQNNGV. In DNA form, the CDR3 reads TGTGCCAGCAGCTATTCAGGGAGCTCTGGGGCCAACGTCCTGACTTTC. This sequence encodes CASSYSGSSGANVLTF.

The V gene is TRBV28, the J gene TRBJ2-7; 7 bases line up with TRBD1. The CDR3 runs 13 residues. After removal of 5 bases from V and 2 bases from J, the junction contained 3 bases not matched to a gene. Germline CDR1 MDHEN, CDR2 SYDVKM. CDR3 DNA: TGTGCCAGCAGTGGGGGACAGACCTACGAGCAGTACTTC. This gives the protein CASSGGQTYEQYF.

This clone was counted between two and nine times. This chain links TRBV4-1 with TRBJ1-1; D remains ambiguous. The CDR3 loop spans 15 amino acids. Trimming stripped 0 bases from V and 1 base from J, with 9 bases between. Germline V gives CDR1 MGHRA, CDR2 YSYEKL. The CDR3: CASSQDVTTNTEAFF. As DNA, the CDR3 is TGCGCCAGCAGCCAAGATGTAACCACGAACACTGAAGCTTTCTTT.